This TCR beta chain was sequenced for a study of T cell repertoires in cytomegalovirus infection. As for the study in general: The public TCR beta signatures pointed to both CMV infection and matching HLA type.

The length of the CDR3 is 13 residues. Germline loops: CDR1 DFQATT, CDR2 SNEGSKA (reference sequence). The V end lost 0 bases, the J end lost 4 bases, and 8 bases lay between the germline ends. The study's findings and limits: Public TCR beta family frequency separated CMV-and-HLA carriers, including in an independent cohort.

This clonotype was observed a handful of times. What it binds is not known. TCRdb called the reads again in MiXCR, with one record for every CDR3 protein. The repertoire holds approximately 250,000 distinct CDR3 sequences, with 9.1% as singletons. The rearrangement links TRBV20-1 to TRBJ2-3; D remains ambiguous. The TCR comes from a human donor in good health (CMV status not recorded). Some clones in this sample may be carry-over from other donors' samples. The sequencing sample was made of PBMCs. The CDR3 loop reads CSAREIQADTQYF. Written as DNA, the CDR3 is TGCAGTGCTAGAGAAATTCAGGCAGATACGCAGTATTTT.